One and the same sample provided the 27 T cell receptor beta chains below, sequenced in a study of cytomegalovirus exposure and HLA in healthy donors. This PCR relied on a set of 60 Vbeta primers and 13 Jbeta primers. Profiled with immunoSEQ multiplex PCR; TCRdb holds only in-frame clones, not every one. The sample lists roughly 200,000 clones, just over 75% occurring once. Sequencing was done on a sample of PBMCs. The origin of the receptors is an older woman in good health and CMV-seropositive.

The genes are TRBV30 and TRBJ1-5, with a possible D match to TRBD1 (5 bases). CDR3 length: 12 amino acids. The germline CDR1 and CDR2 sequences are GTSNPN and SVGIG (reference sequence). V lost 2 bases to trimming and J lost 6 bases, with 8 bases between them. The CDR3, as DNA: TGTGCCTGGAGTTCGGGGGGTCAGCCCCAGCATTTT. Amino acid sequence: CAWSSGGQPQHF. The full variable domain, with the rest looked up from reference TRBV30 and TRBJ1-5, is SQTIHQWPATLVQPVGSPLSLECTVEGTSNPNLYWYRQAAGRGLQLLFYSVGIGQISSEVPQNLSASRPQDRQFILSSKKLLLSDSGFYLCAWSSGGQPQHFGDGTRLSIL.

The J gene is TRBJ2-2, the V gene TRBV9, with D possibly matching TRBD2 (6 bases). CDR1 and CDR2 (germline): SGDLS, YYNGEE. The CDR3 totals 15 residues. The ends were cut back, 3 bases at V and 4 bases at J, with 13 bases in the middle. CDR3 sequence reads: CASSGGTPSTGELFF. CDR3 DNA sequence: TGTGCCAGCAGCGGCGGGACGCCGTCCACCGGGGAGCTGTTTTTT.

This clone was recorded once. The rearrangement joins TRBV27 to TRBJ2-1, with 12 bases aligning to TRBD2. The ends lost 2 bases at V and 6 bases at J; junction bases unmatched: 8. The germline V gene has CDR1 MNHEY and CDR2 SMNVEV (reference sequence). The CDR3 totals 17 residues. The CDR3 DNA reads TGTGCCAGCAGTTTAAGACTAGCGGGAGATCGTCCCAATGAGCAGTTCTTC. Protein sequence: CASSLRLAGDRPNEQFF.

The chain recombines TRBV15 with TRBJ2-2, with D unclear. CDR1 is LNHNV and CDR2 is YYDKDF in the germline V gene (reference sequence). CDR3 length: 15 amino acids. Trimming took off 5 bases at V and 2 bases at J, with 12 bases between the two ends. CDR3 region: CATSGGRLNTGELFF. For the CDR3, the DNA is TGTGCCACCAGCGGCGGCCGTTTAAACACCGGGGAGCTGTTTTTT. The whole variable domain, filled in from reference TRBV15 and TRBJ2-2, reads DAMVIQNPRYQVTQFGKPVTLSCSQTLNHNVMYWYQQKSSQAPKLLFHYYDKDFNNEADTPDNFQSRRPNTSFCFLDIRSPGLGDTAMYLCATSGGRLNTGELFFGEGSRLTVL.

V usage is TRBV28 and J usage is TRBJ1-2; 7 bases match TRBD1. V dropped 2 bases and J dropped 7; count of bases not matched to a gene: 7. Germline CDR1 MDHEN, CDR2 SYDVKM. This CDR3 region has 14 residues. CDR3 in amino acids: CASSLNAGGGGYTF. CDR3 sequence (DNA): TGTGCCAGCAGTTTAAACGCAGGGGGTGGTGGCTACACCTTC.

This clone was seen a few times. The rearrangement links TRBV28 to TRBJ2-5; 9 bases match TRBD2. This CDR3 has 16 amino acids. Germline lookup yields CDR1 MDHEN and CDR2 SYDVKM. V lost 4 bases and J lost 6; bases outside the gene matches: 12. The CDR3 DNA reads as TGTGCCAGCAGTTCCCCTAGCGGGAACGGGCCTAAGACCCAGTACTTC. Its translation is CASSSPSGNGPKTQYF.

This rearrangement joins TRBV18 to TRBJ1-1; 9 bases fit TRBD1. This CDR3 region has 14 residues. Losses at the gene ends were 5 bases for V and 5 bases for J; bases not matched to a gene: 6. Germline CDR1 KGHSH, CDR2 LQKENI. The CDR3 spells CASSTGGGRTEAFF. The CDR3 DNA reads TGTGCCAGCTCAACAGGGGGCGGGAGGACTGAAGCTTTCTTT.

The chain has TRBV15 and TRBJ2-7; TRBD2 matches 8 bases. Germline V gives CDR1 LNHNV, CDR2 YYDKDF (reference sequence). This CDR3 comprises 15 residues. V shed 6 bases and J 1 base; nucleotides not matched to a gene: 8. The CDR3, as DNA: TGTGCCACCAGGGGGGGAACTAGCGGATCCTACGAGCAGTACTTC. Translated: CATRGGTSGSYEQYF.

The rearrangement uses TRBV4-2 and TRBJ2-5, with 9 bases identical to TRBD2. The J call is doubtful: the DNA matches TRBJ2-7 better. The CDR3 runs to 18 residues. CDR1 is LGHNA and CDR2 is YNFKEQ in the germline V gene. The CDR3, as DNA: TGTGCCAGCAGCCAAGACGAGCGGCGGGGGGGCCACGCCTACGAGCAGTACTTC. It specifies CASSQDERRGGHAYEQYF.

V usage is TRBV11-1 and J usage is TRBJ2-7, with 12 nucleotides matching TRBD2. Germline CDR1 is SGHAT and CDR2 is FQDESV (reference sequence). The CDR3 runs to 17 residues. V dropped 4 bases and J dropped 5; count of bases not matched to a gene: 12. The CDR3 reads CASSSTLAGGPRNEQYF. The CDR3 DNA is TGTGCCAGCAGCTCCACCCTAGCGGGGGGGCCTAGGAACGAGCAGTACTTC.

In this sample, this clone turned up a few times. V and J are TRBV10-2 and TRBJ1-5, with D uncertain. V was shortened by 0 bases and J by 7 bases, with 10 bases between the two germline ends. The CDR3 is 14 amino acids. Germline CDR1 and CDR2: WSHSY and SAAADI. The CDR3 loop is CASSESSREQPQHF. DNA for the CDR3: TGCGCCAGCAGTGAGTCGTCCCGGGAACAGCCCCAGCATTTT.

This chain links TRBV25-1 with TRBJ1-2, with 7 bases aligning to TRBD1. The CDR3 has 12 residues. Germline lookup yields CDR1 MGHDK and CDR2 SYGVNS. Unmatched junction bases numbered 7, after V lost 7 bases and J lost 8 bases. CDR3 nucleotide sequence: TGTGCCAGCAATACAGGGACAGACGGCTACACCTTC. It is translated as CASNTGTDGYTF.

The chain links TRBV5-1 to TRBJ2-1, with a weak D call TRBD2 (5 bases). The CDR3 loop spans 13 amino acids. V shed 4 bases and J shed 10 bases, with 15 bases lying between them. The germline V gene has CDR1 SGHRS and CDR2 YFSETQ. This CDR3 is CASSRGSVGEQFF. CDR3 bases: TGCGCCAGCAGCCGCGGGTCGGTAGGAGAGCAGTTCTTC.

In DNA, the CDR3 is TGCGCCAGCAATCGGGGACAGTTCCAAGAGACCCAGTACTTC. It codes for CASNRGQFQETQYF. The chain recombines TRBV5-1 with TRBJ2-5; 7 nucleotides align to TRBD1. The J segment lost 1 base and the V segment lost 6 bases, leaving 6 bases of the junction unmatched. The CDR3 contains 14 residues. Per the germline V gene, CDR1 is SGHRS and CDR2 is YFSETQ.

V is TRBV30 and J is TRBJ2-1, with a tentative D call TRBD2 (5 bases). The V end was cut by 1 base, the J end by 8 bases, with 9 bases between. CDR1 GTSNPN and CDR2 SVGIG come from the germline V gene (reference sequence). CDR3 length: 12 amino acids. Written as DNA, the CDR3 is TGTGCCTGGAGTGAAGAGGGCCATGAGCAGTTCTTC. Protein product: CAWSEEGHEQFF.

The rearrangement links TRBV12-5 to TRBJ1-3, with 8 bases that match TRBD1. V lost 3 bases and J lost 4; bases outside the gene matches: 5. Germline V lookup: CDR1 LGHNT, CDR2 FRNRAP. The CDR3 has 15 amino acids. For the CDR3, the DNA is TGTGCTAGTGGTTTAGCCACAGGGGGGGGAAACACCATATATTTT. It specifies CASGLATGGGNTIYF. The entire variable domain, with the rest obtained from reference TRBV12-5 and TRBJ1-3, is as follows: DARVTQTPRHKVTEMGQEVTMRCQPILGHNTVFWYRQTMMQGLELLAYFRNRAPLDDSGMPKDRFSAEMPDATLATLKIQPSEPRDSAVYFCASGLATGGGNTIYFGEGSWLTVV.

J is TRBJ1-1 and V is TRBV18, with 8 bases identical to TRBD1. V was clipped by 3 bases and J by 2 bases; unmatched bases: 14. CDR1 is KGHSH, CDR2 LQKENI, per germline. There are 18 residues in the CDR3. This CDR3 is CASSPPRGRGRHNTEAFF. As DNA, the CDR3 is TGTGCCAGCTCACCCCCCCGGGGCAGGGGGCGGCACAACACTGAAGCTTTCTTT.

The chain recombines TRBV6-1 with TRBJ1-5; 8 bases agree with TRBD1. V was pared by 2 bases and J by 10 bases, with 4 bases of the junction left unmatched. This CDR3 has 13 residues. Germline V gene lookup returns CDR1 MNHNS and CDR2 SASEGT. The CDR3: CASSESGGLPQHF. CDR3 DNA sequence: TGTGCCAGCAGTGAATCAGGGGGCCTTCCCCAGCATTTT.

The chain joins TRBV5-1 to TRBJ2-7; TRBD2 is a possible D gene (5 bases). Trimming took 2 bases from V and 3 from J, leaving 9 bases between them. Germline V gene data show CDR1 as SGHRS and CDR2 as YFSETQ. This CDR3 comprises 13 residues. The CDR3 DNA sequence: TGCGCCAGCAGCTTTGAGGGCCGCTACGAGCAGTACTTC. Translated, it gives CASSFEGRYEQYF.

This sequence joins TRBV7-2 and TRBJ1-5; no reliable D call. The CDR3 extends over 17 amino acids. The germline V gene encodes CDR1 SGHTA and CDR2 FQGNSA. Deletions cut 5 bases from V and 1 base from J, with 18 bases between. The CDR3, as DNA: TGTGCCAGCAGCCCCCCCCCGGGAGTAGTCAGCAATCAGCCCCAGCATTTT. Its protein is CASSPPPGVVSNQPQHF. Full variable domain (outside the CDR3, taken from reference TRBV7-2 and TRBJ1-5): GAGVSQSPSNKVTEKGKDVELRCDPISGHTALYWYRQSLGQGLEFLIYFQGNSAPDKSGLPSDRFSAERTGGSVSTLTIQRTQQEDSAVYLCASSPPPGVVSNQPQHFGDGTRLSIL.

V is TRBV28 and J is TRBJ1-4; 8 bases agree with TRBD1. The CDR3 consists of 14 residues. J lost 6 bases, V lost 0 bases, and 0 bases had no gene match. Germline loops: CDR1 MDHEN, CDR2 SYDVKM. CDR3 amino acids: CASSLWTGDEKLFF. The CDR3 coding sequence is TGTGCCAGCAGTTTATGGACAGGGGATGAAAAACTGTTTTTT. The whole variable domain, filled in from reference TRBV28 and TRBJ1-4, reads DVKVTQSSRYLVKRTGEKVFLECVQDMDHENMFWYRQDPGLGLRLIYFSYDVKMKEKGDIPEGYSVSREKKERFSLILESASTNQTSMYLCASSLWTGDEKLFFGSGTQLSVL.

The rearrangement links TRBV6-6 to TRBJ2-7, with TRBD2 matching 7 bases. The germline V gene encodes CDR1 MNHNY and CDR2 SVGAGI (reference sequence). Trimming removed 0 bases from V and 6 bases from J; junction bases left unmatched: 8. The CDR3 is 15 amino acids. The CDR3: CASSYSMGPGGEQYF. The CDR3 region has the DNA TGTGCCAGCAGTTACTCGATGGGGCCGGGGGGCGAGCAGTACTTC.

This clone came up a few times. The CDR3 region is CASSFPGNEQFF. The CDR3 bases are TGTGCCAGCAGCTTCCCCGGGAATGAGCAGTTCTTC. The rearrangement uses TRBV7-2 and TRBJ2-1; D not certain. The CDR3 totals 12 residues. V shed 3 bases and J shed 7 bases, with 7 bases lying between them. The germline CDR1 and CDR2 sequences are SGHTA and FQGNSA. Complete variable domain (other parts from reference TRBV7-2 and TRBJ2-1): GAGVSQSPSNKVTEKGKDVELRCDPISGHTALYWYRQSLGQGLEFLIYFQGNSAPDKSGLPSDRFSAERTGGSVSTLTIQRTQQEDSAVYLCASSFPGNEQFFGPGTRLTVL.

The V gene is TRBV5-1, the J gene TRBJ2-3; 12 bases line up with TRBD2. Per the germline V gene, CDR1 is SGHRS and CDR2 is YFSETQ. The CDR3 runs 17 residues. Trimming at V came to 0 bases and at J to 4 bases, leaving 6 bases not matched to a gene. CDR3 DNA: TGCGCCAGCAGCTTGGGACTAGCGGGAGCGGCGGCAGATACGCAGTATTTT. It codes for CASSLGLAGAAADTQYF.

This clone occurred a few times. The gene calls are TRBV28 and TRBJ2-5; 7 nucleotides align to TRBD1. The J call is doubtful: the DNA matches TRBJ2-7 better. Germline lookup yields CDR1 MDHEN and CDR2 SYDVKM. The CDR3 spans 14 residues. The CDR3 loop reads CASSSGTVSYEQYF. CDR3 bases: TGTGCCAGCAGTTCCGGGACAGTAAGCTACGAGCAGTACTTC.

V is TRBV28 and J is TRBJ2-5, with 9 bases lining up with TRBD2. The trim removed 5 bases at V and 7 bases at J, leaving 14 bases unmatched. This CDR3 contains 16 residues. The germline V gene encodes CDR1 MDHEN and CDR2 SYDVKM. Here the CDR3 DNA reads TGTGCCAGCAGTCCAGGGGCAGCGGGAGGTATGGGGACCCAGTACTTC. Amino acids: CASSPGAAGGMGTQYF.

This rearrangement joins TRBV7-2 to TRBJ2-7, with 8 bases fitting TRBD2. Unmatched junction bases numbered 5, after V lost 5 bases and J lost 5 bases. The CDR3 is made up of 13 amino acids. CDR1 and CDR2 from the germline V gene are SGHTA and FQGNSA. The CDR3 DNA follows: TGTGCCAGCAGCCAGCGGGAGAACCACGAGCAGTACTTC. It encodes CASSQRENHEQYF.